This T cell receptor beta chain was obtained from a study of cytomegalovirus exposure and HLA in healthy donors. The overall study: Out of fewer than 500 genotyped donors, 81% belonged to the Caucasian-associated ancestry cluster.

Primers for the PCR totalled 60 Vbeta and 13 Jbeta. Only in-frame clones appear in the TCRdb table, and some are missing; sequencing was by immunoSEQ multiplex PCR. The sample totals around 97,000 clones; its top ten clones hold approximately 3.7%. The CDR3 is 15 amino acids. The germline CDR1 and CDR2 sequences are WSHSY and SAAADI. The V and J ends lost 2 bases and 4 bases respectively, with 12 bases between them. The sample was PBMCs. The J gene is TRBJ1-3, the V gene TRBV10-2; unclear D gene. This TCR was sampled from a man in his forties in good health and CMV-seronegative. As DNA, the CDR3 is TGCGCCAGCAGTGAGAACGGAGAAGTAGGAAACACCATATATTTT. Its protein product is CASSENGEVGNTIYF.